This passage covers 28 T cell receptor beta chains from one sample sequenced in a study of early T cells in non-severe SARS-CoV-2 infection. TCRdb reprocessed the 5' RACE reads with MiXCR, giving one entry per CDR3 protein. The sample shows 70,000 to 95,000 distinct CDR3 sequences, around 15% of them seen only once. Sequenced input: whole blood. All receptors derive from an adult who was a healthcare worker with PCR-confirmed SARS-CoV-2 infection or an uninfected control (not recorded which).

The chain uses TRBV3-1 and TRBJ2-1; 7 nucleotides align to TRBD1. With V trimmed by 3 bases and J by 9 bases, 14 bases remained unmatched. The CDR3 runs 16 residues. The germline CDR1 and CDR2 sequences are LGHDT and YNNKEL (reference sequence). This CDR3 reads CASSHSLTPWTGEQFF. The CDR3 coding sequence is TGTGCCAGCAGCCACTCTCTGACCCCCTGGACAGGTGAGCAGTTCTTC.

The chain combines TRBV20-1 with TRBJ2-3; TRBD2 matches at 9 bases. This CDR3 comprises 15 residues. V was clipped by 3 bases and J by 5 bases; unmatched bases: 9. CDR1 is DFQATT, CDR2 SNEGSKA, per germline (reference sequence). CDR3 amino acids: CSARGASGDIDTQYF. CDR3 bases: TGCAGTGCTAGGGGGGCTAGCGGGGACATAGATACGCAGTATTTT.

This clonotype has only a few counts. This chain links TRBV11-2 with TRBJ2-4; perhaps D is TRBD1 or TRBD2 (5 bases each). The CDR3 runs to 15 residues. V was shortened by 8 bases and J by 3 bases, with 17 bases between the two germline ends. In germline, CDR1 is SGHAT, CDR2 FQNNGV. In DNA form, the CDR3 reads TGTGCCAGCCGCGGACTGCCGAGGGGCAAAAACATTCAGTACTTC. It is translated as CASRGLPRGKNIQYF.

This clonotype has a count of ten or more. This chain connects TRBV19 to TRBJ2-6, with 8 bases that match TRBD1. CDR3 length: 16 residues. Per germline, CDR1 LNHDA and CDR2 SQIVND (reference sequence). Trimming cost V 6 bases and J 4 bases; bases outside gene matches: 8. CDR3 bases: TGTGCCAGTAGGCAGGGGGCCGGATCCGGGGCCAACGTCCTGACTTTC. Its protein product is CASRQGAGSGANVLTF. Full variable domain (remainder filled in from reference TRBV19 and TRBJ2-6): DGGITQSPKYLFRKEGQNVTLSCEQNLNHDAMYWYRQDPGQGLRLIYYSQIVNDFQKGDIAEGYSVSREKKESFPLTVTSAQKNPTAFYLCASRQGAGSGANVLTFGAGSRLTVL.

The rearrangement links TRBV2 to TRBJ1-2; 7 nucleotides agree with TRBD1. This CDR3 spans 15 amino acids. J was trimmed by 0 bases and V by 8 bases; bases with no gene match: 9. Germline CDR1 and CDR2: SNHLY and FYNNEI. CDR3 DNA sequence: TGTGCCAGCGACCGGGACAGCGTGACTAACTATGGCTACACCTTC. Translating gives CASDRDSVTNYGYTF.

This clonotype has just a few counts. J is TRBJ2-5 and V is TRBV2; TRBD2 is a possible D gene (6 bases). Per germline, CDR1 SNHLY and CDR2 FYNNEI. The CDR3 runs to 15 residues. V lost 6 bases to trimming and J lost 4 bases, with 18 bases between them. For the CDR3, the DNA is TGTGCCAGCAGGGCGCGGACTATAAGGATAGAGACCCAGTACTTC. Translating gives CASRARTIRIETQYF.

The table lists this clonotype with many counts. V and J are TRBV5-5 and TRBJ1-1; D is uncertain. Germline lookup yields CDR1 SGHKS and CDR2 YYEKEE (reference sequence). Trimming removed 0 bases from V and 0 bases from J, with 6 bases in between. The CDR3 spans 14 residues. This CDR3 is CASSLAEMNTEAFF. The CDR3 DNA follows: TGTGCCAGCAGCTTGGCGGAGATGAACACTGAAGCTTTCTTT.

A few counts support this clonotype. The V gene is TRBV2, the J gene TRBJ2-1; 10 bases align to TRBD2. After removal of 6 bases from V and 6 bases from J, the junction contained 5 bases not matched to a gene. CDR1 is SNHLY and CDR2 is FYNNEI in the germline V gene. The CDR3 runs 14 residues. CDR3 amino acids: CASRKAGGVNEQFF. CDR3 DNA: TGTGCCAGCAGGAAAGCGGGGGGGGTCAATGAGCAGTTCTTC.

A few counts support this clonotype. The chain joins TRBV2 to TRBJ2-3; 7 nucleotides match TRBD2. CDR1 SNHLY and CDR2 FYNNEI come from the germline V gene. V lost 3 bases, J lost 3 bases, and 3 bases stayed unmatched. The CDR3 spans 14 residues. The CDR3 nucleotides are TGTGCCAGCAGTGATGGCGGGGGTACAGATACGCAGTATTTT. It specifies CASSDGGGTDTQYF.

This clonotype was recorded at least ten times. The chain recombines TRBV5-1 with TRBJ2-5; tentatively, D is TRBD1 or TRBD2 (5 bases each). The CDR3 loop spans 15 amino acids. The germline CDR1 and CDR2 sequences are SGHRS and YFSETQ. Trimming removed 4 bases at V and 5 bases at J, with 18 bases between. In DNA, the CDR3 is TGCGCCAGCAGCCGATGGGACGGGACGGCGGAGACCCAGTACTTC. This sequence encodes CASSRWDGTAETQYF.

This clonotype has only a few counts. Here the CDR3 DNA reads TGTGCCAGCTCACCGTCATTGACAGACTCTGGCTACACCTTC. Encoded protein: CASSPSLTDSGYTF. This chain links TRBV18 with TRBJ1-2, with TRBD1 as a possible D gene (5 bases). The V gene lost 3 bases and the J gene lost 7 bases, with 15 bases spanning the gap. CDR1 and CDR2 from the germline V gene are KGHSH and LQKENI. This CDR3 comprises 14 residues.

This chain joins TRBV18 and TRBJ1-1, with 7 bases lining up with TRBD1. The V segment lost 2 bases and the J segment 8 bases; nucleotides outside the gene matches: 2. Per the germline V gene, CDR1 is KGHSH and CDR2 is LQKENI. The CDR3 runs 12 residues. CDR3 protein: CASSPLTGEAFF. Here the CDR3 DNA reads TGTGCCAGCTCACCATTGACAGGGGAAGCTTTCTTT.

The genes are TRBV2 and TRBJ2-1; a possible D gene is TRBD2 (5 bases). CDR1 is SNHLY and CDR2 is FYNNEI in the germline V gene. There are 13 residues in the CDR3. Trimming stripped 7 bases from V and 5 bases from J, with 12 bases between. CDR3 residues: CASKSRRDNEQFF. In nucleotides, the CDR3 is TGTGCCAGCAAAAGTCGGCGGGACAATGAGCAGTTCTTC.

This clonotype was seen many times. The chain combines TRBV7-2 with TRBJ2-5, with unresolved D. Trimming stripped 8 bases from V and 1 base from J, with 14 bases between. There are 14 residues in the CDR3. Per germline, CDR1 SGHTA and CDR2 FQGNSA. The CDR3 coding sequence is TGTGCCAGCTCTCCCGGCTACATCCAAGAGACCCAGTACTTC. Translated, it gives CASSPGYIQETQYF.

The chain uses TRBV29-1 and TRBJ1-2, with unresolved D. CDR3 size: 12 residues. V lost 2 bases and J 4 bases, leaving 8 bases between the germline ends. The germline V gene encodes CDR1 SQVTM and CDR2 ANQGSEA. The CDR3 is CSVERQSYGYTF. Written as DNA, the CDR3 is TGCAGCGTTGAAAGGCAGAGCTATGGCTACACCTTC. Full variable domain (rest looked up from reference TRBV29-1 and TRBJ1-2): SAVISQKPSRDICQRGTSLTIQCQVDSQVTMMFWYRQQPGQSLTLIATANQGSEATYESGFVIDKFPISRPNLTFSTLTVSNMSPEDSSIYLCSVERQSYGYTFGSGTRLTVV.

This clonotype came up a few times. This chain links TRBV2 with TRBJ2-1; 8 bases are shared with TRBD2. CDR1 is SNHLY and CDR2 is FYNNEI in the germline V gene. The CDR3 has 14 residues. The V and J ends lost 5 bases and 7 bases, in that order; junction bases with no gene match: 7. CDR3: CASSRPGGPNEQFF. DNA of the CDR3: TGTGCCAGCAGTCGGCCGGGGGGGCCTAATGAGCAGTTCTTC.

This clonotype was seen only a few times. The gene calls are TRBV5-6 and TRBJ2-7; 9 positions match TRBD1. Germline values: CDR1 SGHDT, CDR2 YYEEEE. The ends lost 4 bases at V and 2 bases at J; junction bases unmatched: 4. The CDR3 has 14 residues. The DNA of the CDR3 is TGTGCCAGCAGCCTGGGACAGGGCGCCTACGAGCAGTACGTC. It codes for CASSLGQGAYEQYV.

This clonotype was seen more than once but under ten times. The rearrangement joins TRBV15 to TRBJ1-2, with 8 bases identical to TRBD1. Germline values: CDR1 LNHNV, CDR2 YYDKDF (reference sequence). The length of the CDR3 is 13 residues. Trimming removed 2 bases from V and 8 bases from J; junction bases left unmatched: 4. The DNA for the CDR3 is TGTGCCACCAGCAGAAGCCGGGACAGGGGCTACACCTTC. Translation gives CATSRSRDRGYTF. Together with reference TRBV15 and TRBJ1-2, the CDR3 gives the full variable domain: DAMVIQNPRYQVTQFGKPVTLSCSQTLNHNVMYWYQQKSSQAPKLLFHYYDKDFNNEADTPDNFQSRRPNTSFCFLDIRSPGLGDTAMYLCATSRSRDRGYTFGSGTRLTVV.

This clonotype was observed a handful of times. V gene TRBV2 combines with J gene TRBJ1-1; D ambiguous. This CDR3 region has 11 residues. Germline lookup yields CDR1 SNHLY and CDR2 FYNNEI. The V gene lost 5 bases and the J gene lost 8 bases, with 9 bases spanning the gap. The CDR3, as DNA: TGTGCCAGCAGTCGGACCTGGGAAGCTTTCTTT. It encodes CASSRTWEAFF.

This clonotype showed up just a few times. This chain joins TRBV21-1 and TRBJ2-7; TRBD1, the table's D call, lacks a check against the DNA. TRBV21-1 is a pseudogene. The CDR3 length is 15 residues. CDR3 sequence: CASSKVQGESHEQYV. As DNA, the CDR3 is TGTGCCAGCAGCAAAGTTCAGGGAGAGAGTCACGAGCAGTACGTC.

This clonotype was counted at least ten times. The gene calls are TRBV18 and TRBJ2-1; tentative D call: TRBD2 (7 bases). Germline CDR1 is KGHSH and CDR2 is LQKENI. The CDR3 has 18 residues. V lost 5 bases and J lost 1, with 21 bases in between. The CDR3 DNA follows: TGTGCCAGCTCAAGATTTCCGACTAGGGGGGGGTCCTACAATGAGCAGTTCTTC. This gives the protein CASSRFPTRGGSYNEQFF.

The table lists this clonotype with a few counts. This chain joins TRBV30 and TRBJ2-2, with 9 bases aligning to TRBD2. The CDR3 is made up of 16 amino acids. V dropped 3 bases and J dropped 2; count of bases not matched to a gene: 7. Germline V gene sequence: CDR1 GTSNPN, CDR2 SVGIG (reference sequence). This CDR3 reads CAWSARGGVNTGELFF. CDR3 in DNA: TGTGCCTGGAGCGCCCGCGGGGGGGTAAACACCGGGGAGCTGTTTTTT.

Concerning this clonotype: The junction does not match germline at one end; this may be a read error. The CDR3 protein is CATSDTSTGSSYNKQFF. DNA of the CDR3: TGTGCCACCAGTGATACGTCGACGGGGAGCTCCTACAATAAGCAGTTCTTC. V and J are TRBV24-1 and TRBJ2-1; D might be TRBD2 (5 bases). The CDR3 sequence is 17 residues long. Germline V gives CDR1 KGHDR, CDR2 SFDVKD.

This clonotype was observed many times. The chain employs TRBV30 and TRBJ1-3; D is unresolved. Germline V CDR1 and CDR2: GTSNPN, SVGIG (reference sequence). V was trimmed by 0 bases and J by 0 bases, leaving 6 bases between them. This CDR3 spans 14 amino acids. CDR3 in amino acids: CAWSVSSSGNTIYF. In nucleotides, the CDR3 is TGTGCCTGGAGTGTATCGAGCTCTGGAAACACCATATATTTT. The full variable domain, rest sourced from reference TRBV30 and TRBJ1-3, is SQTIHQWPATLVQPVGSPLSLECTVEGTSNPNLYWYRQAAGRGLQLLFYSVGIGQISSEVPQNLSASRPQDRQFILSSKKLLLSDSGFYLCAWSVSSSGNTIYFGEGSWLTVV.

The V call is TRBV2, the J call TRBJ1-5; D not resolved. The CDR3 length is 15 residues. Germline V CDR1 and CDR2: SNHLY, FYNNEI. Trimming took off 5 bases at V and 1 base at J, with 12 bases between the two ends. The CDR3 bases are TGTGCCAGCAGTTTTGACAAGCCAAGCAATCAGCCCCAGCATTTT. It codes for CASSFDKPSNQPQHF.

This clonotype occurred a few times. The chain joins TRBV6-5 to TRBJ2-1; unclear D gene. The length of the CDR3 is 14 residues. The germline V and J ends were trimmed by 4 bases and 7 bases, with 14 bases remaining between them. Germline V gene sequence: CDR1 MNHEY, CDR2 SVGAGI. CDR3 region: CASSLFQGWNEQFF. CDR3 nucleotide sequence: TGTGCCAGCAGTTTATTTCAAGGGTGGAATGAGCAGTTCTTC.

Here the CDR3 reads CASSSGNSPLHF. For the CDR3, the DNA is TGTGCCAGCAGCTCGGGAAATTCACCCCTCCACTTT. This chain links TRBV9 with TRBJ1-6; D not resolved. Germline CDR1 SGDLS, CDR2 YYNGEE. V lost 4 bases, J lost 7 bases, and 6 bases lay in between. The CDR3 is 12 residues long.

This clonotype was recorded a few times. This sequence joins TRBV5-1 and TRBJ2-2; either TRBD1 or TRBD2 may supply D (6 bases each). Between the trimmed V and J ends, which lost 2 bases and 4 bases, there was a span of 15 bases. The germline CDR1 and CDR2 sequences are SGHRS and YFSETQ. The CDR3 loop spans 16 amino acids. In DNA, the CDR3 is TGCGCCAGCAGCTTTAGGGGGGCCGCGGCCACCGGGGAGCTGTTTTTT. It codes for CASSFRGAAATGELFF.